Each of the 22 T cell receptor beta chains below was sequenced from the same sample in a study of blood T cell repertoires in COVID-19. The data were produced by immunoSEQ multiplex PCR, yet TCRdb's version contains in-frame clones alone and is incomplete. The data hold roughly 65,000 clones, with roughly 85% observed a single time. Specimen: peripheral blood. The receptors stem from an elderly woman with active or convalescent COVID-19.

This chain uses TRBV7-2 with TRBJ1-5; weak D call: TRBD1 (5 bases). The CDR3 spans 14 residues. Trimming left V 5 bases short and J 10 bases short, with 18 bases between. Germline V CDR1 and CDR2: SGHTA, FQGNSA. CDR3 sequence (DNA): TGTGCCAGCAGCCTGAGACAGATGATAGGACCCCAGCATTTT. Residues: CASSLRQMIGPQHF.

The gene calls are TRBV6-6 and TRBJ1-1; 8 nucleotides match TRBD1. CDR1 MNHNY and CDR2 SVGAGI come from the germline V gene (reference sequence). The length of the CDR3 is 13 residues. Trimming took 5 bases from V and 6 from J; bases not matched to a gene: 5. Here the CDR3 reads CASSTDRAAEAFF. In DNA, the CDR3 is TGTGCCAGCAGTACGGACAGGGCCGCTGAAGCTTTCTTT.

This rearrangement joins TRBV7-6 to TRBJ1-1, with D hard to call. This CDR3 comprises 13 residues. In germline, CDR1 is SGHVS, CDR2 FNYEAQ. V was cut by 2 bases and J by 3 bases, with 7 bases left in between. The CDR3 reads CASSLQRYTEAFF. CDR3 sequence (DNA): TGTGCCAGCAGCTTACAGCGATACACTGAAGCTTTCTTT.

The V gene is TRBV9, the J gene TRBJ1-5, with no clear D. Germline V CDR1 and CDR2: SGDLS, YYNGEE. This CDR3 comprises 15 residues. V lost 3 bases and J lost 0, with 10 bases in between. CDR3 region: CASSAGASSNQPQHF. The CDR3 region has the DNA TGTGCCAGCAGCGCCGGAGCGAGTAGCAATCAGCCCCAGCATTTT. Using reference TRBV9 and TRBJ1-5 for the parts outside the CDR3, the full variable domain is DSGVTQTPKHLITATGQRVTLRCSPRSGDLSVYWYQQSLDQGLQFLIQYYNGEERAKGNILERFSAQQFPDLHSELNLSSLELGDSALYFCASSAGASSNQPQHFGDGTRLSIL.

This chain joins TRBV15 and TRBJ1-4, with D uncertain. Germline-derived CDR1 and CDR2 are LNHNV and YYDKDF (reference sequence). V was pared by 0 bases and J by 8 bases, with 7 bases between. The CDR3 extends over 13 amino acids. Here the CDR3 DNA reads TGTGCCACCAGCAGAGATCTGTTGGAAAAACTGTTTTTT. This translates into CATSRDLLEKLFF.

The chain has TRBV9 and TRBJ2-7; the match to TRBD1 covers 9 bases. In germline, CDR1 is SGDLS, CDR2 YYNGEE. The CDR3 totals 14 residues. V trimming: 4 bases; J trimming: 5 bases; junction bases outside the gene matches: 7. The CDR3 coding sequence is TGTGCCAGCAGCAGGGGGACAGGGAGCCACGAGCAGTACTTC. Translating gives CASSRGTGSHEQYF.

This rearrangement joins TRBV7-8 to TRBJ2-1; 9 positions agree with TRBD1. J lost 4 bases, V lost 4 bases, and 2 bases had no gene match. In germline, CDR1 is SGHVS, CDR2 FQNEAQ. CDR3 length: 14 amino acids. CDR3 amino acids: CASSSDRGYNEQFF. In nucleotides, the CDR3 is TGTGCCAGCAGCTCGGACAGGGGATACAATGAGCAGTTCTTC.

The V and J genes are TRBV10-3 and TRBJ1-1; TRBD1 matches 9 bases. CDR3 length equals 15 residues. Germline CDR1 ENHRY, CDR2 SYGVKD. V was clipped by 5 bases and J by 5 bases; unmatched bases: 9. The DNA for the CDR3 is TGTGCCATCAGTTGGGACAGGGAAGAGAAAACTGAAGCTTTCTTT. This gives the protein CAISWDREEKTEAFF.

The chain recombines TRBV12-5 with TRBJ2-2; no definite D call. The CDR3 is made up of 15 amino acids. Deletions cut 0 bases from V and 7 bases from J, with 12 bases between. From germline, CDR1 is LGHNT and CDR2 FRNRAP. The CDR3 coding sequence is TGTGCTAGTGGTTTGGTACCAGGTGAAGTCGGGGAGCTGTTTTTT. Translating it yields CASGLVPGEVGELFF.

The chain has TRBV19 and TRBJ1-1, with 9 bases aligning to TRBD1. V dropped 6 bases and J dropped 2; count of bases not matched to a gene: 13. The CDR3 spans 17 residues. CDR1 is LNHDA, CDR2 SQIVND, per germline (reference sequence). As DNA, the CDR3 is TGTGCCAGTAGGCCCTCCCATCCGGGACAGGGCAACACTGAAGCTTTCTTT. It encodes CASRPSHPGQGNTEAFF.

A few counts support this clone. The chain couples TRBV10-3 to TRBJ2-1; D might be TRBD2 (6 bases). V was clipped by 8 bases and J by 6 bases, with 23 bases between them. There are 16 residues in the CDR3. Germline V lookup: CDR1 ENHRY, CDR2 SYGVKD. CDR3 in amino acids: CAIPKASGGLTNEQFF. DNA of the CDR3: TGTGCCATCCCAAAAGCTTCCGGGGGACTTACCAATGAGCAGTTCTTC.

In this sample, this clone turned up a few times. The chain links TRBV7-9 to TRBJ1-2, with TRBD1 matching over 10 bases. The CDR3 sequence is 14 residues long. Per the germline V gene, CDR1 is SEHNR and CDR2 is FQNEAQ (reference sequence). The V segment lost 5 bases and the J segment 2 bases; nucleotides outside the gene matches: 2. The CDR3 reads CASSRTGGNYGYTF. DNA for the CDR3: TGTGCCAGCAGCCGGACAGGGGGGAACTATGGCTACACCTTC.

This clone was detected only a few times. The chain has TRBV7-2 and TRBJ2-3; 13 nucleotides agree with TRBD2. After removal of 7 bases from V and 6 bases from J, the junction contained 7 bases not matched to a gene. Germline values: CDR1 SGHTA, CDR2 FQGNSA. This CDR3 has 15 residues. The CDR3 region is CASTIPTSGGDTQYF. Written as DNA, the CDR3 is TGTGCCAGCACCATACCGACTAGCGGGGGGGATACGCAGTATTTT.

The genes are TRBV5-4 and TRBJ2-7, with 10 bases fitting TRBD1. CDR1 is SGHNT, CDR2 YYREEE, per germline (reference sequence). V shed 4 bases and J 6 bases; nucleotides not matched to a gene: 10. This CDR3 has 15 amino acids. Here the CDR3 reads CASSLTGTGVSEQYF. CDR3 in DNA: TGTGCCAGCAGCCTGACCGGGACAGGGGTTTCCGAGCAGTACTTC.

The V gene is TRBV5-1, the J gene TRBJ2-5; D gene uncertain. The V gene's germline CDR1 is SGHRS and CDR2 YFSETQ. The CDR3 totals 11 residues. Trimming shortened V by 4 bases and J by 2 bases, and 3 bases separated the two germline ends. CDR3 sequence (DNA): TGCGCCAGCAGCGCGCAAGAGACCCAGTACTTC. Translation: CASSAQETQYF.

Notes on this clone: The germline gene is not matched at one end of the junction; a read error may be the cause. The chain is built from TRBV12-5 and TRBJ2-2, with 8 bases fitting TRBD2. Germline CDR1 LGHNT, CDR2 FRNRAP. This CDR3 comprises 16 residues. The CDR3 reads CLLVETRGEDTGELFF. CDR3 sequence (DNA): TGCCTCTTAGTGGAAACGCGGGGGGAAGACACCGGGGAGCTGTTTTTT.

This clone appeared a single time. This chain connects TRBV25-1 to TRBJ1-4; 9 positions match TRBD1. V lost 2 bases, J lost 7 bases, and 8 bases stayed unmatched. CDR1 is MGHDK and CDR2 is SYGVNS in the germline V gene. This CDR3 is built from 16 residues. The CDR3 DNA follows: TGTGCCAGCAGTGAAACGCCAGGACAGGGGTCTGAAAAACTGTTTTTT. As protein: CASSETPGQGSEKLFF.

The chain combines TRBV6-5 with TRBJ1-2, with a tentative D call TRBD1 (6 bases). The CDR3 spans 16 residues. Between the trimmed V and J ends, which lost 2 bases and 4 bases, there was a span of 17 bases. Germline-derived CDR1 and CDR2 are MNHEY and SVGAGI. The CDR3 DNA reads as TGTGCCAGCAGTTACGGTTTCGCAGGGGCCCCCTATGGCTACACCTTC. Amino acid sequence: CASSYGFAGAPYGYTF.

This chain uses TRBV2 with TRBJ2-5; 7 bases align to TRBD2. The CDR3 is 14 residues long. V trimming: 3 bases; J trimming: 5 bases; junction bases outside the gene matches: 6. The germline CDR1 and CDR2 sequences are SNHLY and FYNNEI. CDR3 sequence (DNA): TGTGCCAGCAGTGATCAGCGGGGCGGGGAGACCCAGTACTTC. Its protein product is CASSDQRGGETQYF.

The DNA for the CDR3 is TGCGCCAGCAGCTTGGTCGGTGGTGACACAGGGACCTCTGGAAACACCATATATTTT. Its translation is CASSLVGGDTGTSGNTIYF. The chain couples TRBV5-1 to TRBJ1-3; TRBD1 is a possible D gene (6 bases). Germline CDR1 SGHRS, CDR2 YFSETQ. The CDR3 totals 19 residues. V lost 0 bases to trimming and J lost 0 bases, with 19 bases between them.

The rearrangement uses TRBV2 and TRBJ1-2; maybe TRBD1 (5 bases). Trimming removed 6 bases from V and 5 bases from J, with 10 bases in between. This CDR3 has 12 amino acids. Germline V gene sequence: CDR1 SNHLY, CDR2 FYNNEI. DNA of the CDR3: TGTGCCAGCAGCATCAGGGTTTATGGCTACACCTTC. Its translation is CASSIRVYGYTF.

CDR3 protein: CASTGGEYGYTF. The CDR3 DNA reads TGTGCCAGCACAGGGGGCGAGTATGGCTACACCTTC. J is TRBJ1-2 and V is TRBV18; the match to TRBD1 covers 9 bases. V shed 8 bases and J 5 bases; nucleotides not matched to a gene: 3. The length of the CDR3 is 12 residues. Germline assignment: CDR1 KGHSH and CDR2 LQKENI.